These 32 T cell receptor beta chains originate from one sample sequenced in a study of OX40 agonist ivuxolimab in advanced cancers. This table comes from immunoSEQ multiplex PCR, and its TCRdb copy is limited to in-frame clones, with some not included. The sample includes roughly 80,000 clones, roughly 84% seen only once; the top ten take over 6%. Sequences were derived from CD4+ or CD8+ T cells sorted from blood, sampled in a trial of the OX40 agonist ivuxolimab. The receptors shown here come from an adult with an advanced solid tumor such as melanoma, head and neck, liver or kidney cancer.

V is TRBV5-4 and J is TRBJ1-5; 10 bases align to TRBD1. From germline, CDR1 is SGHNT and CDR2 YYREEE (reference sequence). The CDR3 consists of 15 residues. The V segment lost 0 bases and the J segment 4 bases; nucleotides outside the gene matches: 1. The CDR3 DNA reads as TGTGCCAGCAGCTTGGGGACAGGGGGAAATCAGCCCCAGCATTTT. This encodes CASSLGTGGNQPQHF.

J is TRBJ2-1 and V is TRBV30, with 8 positions matching TRBD1. The CDR3 spans 16 residues. Germline CDR1 reads GTSNPN; CDR2 reads SVGIG (reference sequence). Trimming at V came to 2 bases and at J to 4 bases, leaving 10 bases not matched to a gene. The CDR3 coding sequence is TGTGCCTGGAGTCACACCCACCGGGACAGGTACAATGAGCAGTTCTTC. The encoded protein is CAWSHTHRDRYNEQFF.

V gene TRBV6-5 combines with J gene TRBJ2-3; the D is unclear. Germline CDR1 reads MNHEY; CDR2 reads SVGAGI. The CDR3 loop spans 15 amino acids. Trimming cost V 0 bases and J 0 bases, with 7 bases left between them. The CDR3 coding sequence is TGTGCCAGCAGTTACTCGAAACCTAGCACAGATACGCAGTATTTT. Its translation: CASSYSKPSTDTQYF.

The V gene is TRBV7-2, the J gene TRBJ2-7; D is unclear. Trimming pared 5 bases from V and 2 bases from J, leaving 19 bases between. The CDR3 is 16 residues long. CDR1 is SGHTA and CDR2 is FQGNSA in the germline V gene. CDR3 residues: CASSPRGFARTYEQYF. The CDR3, as DNA: TGTGCCAGCAGCCCCCGAGGCTTCGCACGGACCTACGAGCAGTACTTC.

The chain carries TRBV29-1 and TRBJ1-4; D unclear. The CDR3 runs 13 residues. V shed 0 bases and J shed 7 bases, with 9 bases lying between them. Germline V gene data show CDR1 as SQVTM and CDR2 as ANQGSEA. The CDR3 DNA follows: TGCAGCGTTGAAGATCCCCGGGGTGAAAAACTGTTTTTT. It codes for CSVEDPRGEKLFF.

The table lists this clone with a count of one. The chain combines TRBV6-5 with TRBJ2-5, with 7 nucleotides matching TRBD1. The CDR3 contains 13 residues. The germline V gene has CDR1 MNHEY and CDR2 SVGAGI. After removal of 5 bases from V and 6 bases from J, the junction contained 6 bases not matched to a gene. In DNA, the CDR3 is TGTGCCAGCAGTACCCCGGGACAGAAGACCCAGTACTTC. Translated, it gives CASSTPGQKTQYF.

This chain uses TRBV9 with TRBJ1-1, with no clear D. Germline CDR1 is SGDLS and CDR2 is YYNGEE. V gave up 4 bases and J gave up 0 bases, with 13 bases separating them. This CDR3 contains 15 residues. Written as DNA, the CDR3 is TGTGCCAGCAGCTCTATTAGCTCTATGAACACTGAAGCTTTCTTT. It translates to CASSSISSMNTEAFF.

The CDR3 region has the DNA TGTGCCAGCATCCAGGGGGGGAACACTGAAGCTTTCTTT. This translates into CASIQGGNTEAFF. The gene calls are TRBV6-6 and TRBJ1-1; TRBD1 matches at 7 bases. The CDR3 is 13 residues long. V gave up 7 bases and J gave up 1 base; unmatched junction bases: 3. CDR1 is MNHNY, CDR2 SVGAGI, per germline (reference sequence).

J is TRBJ2-1 and V is TRBV5-6, with TRBD1 as a possible D gene (6 bases). The germline V gene has CDR1 SGHDT and CDR2 YYEEEE. The germline V and J ends were trimmed by 2 bases and 3 bases, with 15 bases remaining between them. This CDR3 contains 16 residues. This CDR3 is CASSLRGQGRYNEQFF. Here the CDR3 DNA reads TGTGCCAGCAGCTTAAGGGGCCAGGGGCGCTACAATGAGCAGTTCTTC.

The sample holds a few counts of this clone. DNA of the CDR3: TGTGCCTGGAGCACCGGGGCCGGAGGCGGCCAGCCCCAGCATTTT. It yields the protein CAWSTGAGGGQPQHF. The chain has TRBV30 and TRBJ1-5; D may be TRBD1 (5 bases). CDR1 and CDR2 (germline): GTSNPN, SVGIG (reference sequence). V was clipped by 3 bases and J by 7 bases, with 19 bases between them. This CDR3 is built from 15 residues.

The sample holds many counts of this clone. V gene TRBV29-1 combines with J gene TRBJ1-4; D is unclear. The V end lost 4 bases, the J end lost 2 bases, and 11 bases lay between the germline ends. CDR3 length equals 14 residues. The germline V gene has CDR1 SQVTM and CDR2 ANQGSEA. CDR3 sequence reads: CSVGQSGTNEKLFF. In nucleotides, the CDR3 is TGCAGCGTTGGTCAGAGTGGGACTAATGAAAAACTGTTTTTT.

The chain uses TRBV30 and TRBJ2-1, with 14 positions matching TRBD2. There are 17 residues in the CDR3. J was trimmed by 1 base and V by 2 bases; bases with no gene match: 4. Germline V gene sequence: CDR1 GTSNPN, CDR2 SVGIG (reference sequence). The CDR3 DNA reads as TGTGCCTGGAGTCGCGGGACTAGCGGGAGTTCCTACAATGAGCAGTTCTTC. This encodes CAWSRGTSGSSYNEQFF.

The V gene is TRBV27, the J gene TRBJ2-2, with 10 positions matching TRBD2. CDR3 size: 16 residues. The germline V gene encodes CDR1 MNHEY and CDR2 SMNVEV (reference sequence). V was clipped by 2 bases and J by 5 bases; unmatched bases: 5. The CDR3 bases are TGTGCCAGCAGTTTAGGCCTAGCGGGAGCGACCGGGGAGCTGTTTTTT. Protein product: CASSLGLAGATGELFF.

CDR3 loop: CASSRRLPSDGQGGADTQYF. CDR3 sequence (DNA): TGCGCCAGCAGCCGACGACTCCCCTCGGACGGACAGGGGGGGGCAGATACGCAGTATTTT. The chain has TRBV4-3 and TRBJ2-3; TRBD1 matches at 10 bases. Germline assignment: CDR1 LGHNA and CDR2 YSLEER. Trimming took 4 bases from V and 4 from J; bases not matched to a gene: 20. The CDR3 runs 20 residues.

This rearrangement joins TRBV13 to TRBJ2-7; 9 bases map to TRBD2. The J segment lost 7 bases and the V segment lost 5 bases, leaving 12 bases of the junction unmatched. Germline CDR1 and CDR2: PRHDT and FYEKMQ (reference sequence). There are 15 residues in the CDR3. CDR3 DNA sequence: TGTGCCAGCAGCCTCCGTCTAGCGGGAACGGGGGAGCAGTACTTC. Its translation: CASSLRLAGTGEQYF.

The chain carries TRBV4-2 and TRBJ2-6; tentative D call: TRBD1 (5 bases). Germline V lookup: CDR1 LGHNA, CDR2 YNFKEQ. The CDR3 extends over 20 amino acids. Trimming stripped 0 bases from V and 0 bases from J, with 18 bases between. The chain's CDR3 is CASSQDLQGASISGANVLTF. DNA of the CDR3: TGTGCCAGCAGCCAAGATTTACAAGGGGCCTCTATCTCTGGGGCCAACGTCCTGACTTTC.

J is TRBJ2-6 and V is TRBV25-1, with D possibly being TRBD1 (5 bases). In germline, CDR1 is MGHDK, CDR2 SYGVNS. Deletions cut 4 bases from V and 2 bases from J, with 9 bases between. The CDR3 contains 15 residues. DNA of the CDR3: TGTGCCAGCAGTGGGGTAGGGGCTGGGGCCAACGTCCTGACTTTC. Protein: CASSGVGAGANVLTF.

The V and J genes are TRBV6-5 and TRBJ1-2, with no clear D. With 0 bases removed from V and 8 bases from J, the gap between germline ends came to 16 bases. In germline, CDR1 is MNHEY, CDR2 SVGAGI. The CDR3 consists of 15 residues. The CDR3 DNA reads TGTGCCAGCAGTTACTCGGGCTCTCCGGCGGGAGGCTACACCTTC. Translating it yields CASSYSGSPAGGYTF.

The chain recombines TRBV5-1 with TRBJ1-1, with TRBD1 matching over 8 bases. Per the germline V gene, CDR1 is SGHRS and CDR2 is YFSETQ. The CDR3 has 12 amino acids. Trimming at V came to 4 bases and at J to 7 bases, leaving 3 bases not matched to a gene. The CDR3 coding sequence is TGCGCCAGCAGCCTTGACAGGGGTGAAGCTTTCTTT. It is translated as CASSLDRGEAFF.

This sequence joins TRBV5-4 and TRBJ2-7; D tentatively fits TRBD1 or TRBD2 (5 bases each). The CDR3 spans 14 residues. V lost 0 bases and J lost 6, with 13 bases in between. The V gene's germline CDR1 is SGHNT and CDR2 YYREEE (reference sequence). The CDR3 sequence: CASSLVGVVSEQYF. The CDR3 region has the DNA TGTGCCAGCAGCTTGGTGGGGGTAGTAAGCGAGCAGTACTTC.

The rearrangement joins TRBV28 to TRBJ2-3, with TRBD2 identical over 7 bases. Trimming took 8 bases from V and 0 from J; bases not matched to a gene: 8. This CDR3 has 15 residues. Per germline, CDR1 MDHEN and CDR2 SYDVKM. Here the CDR3 DNA reads TGTGCCAGCGGGCTAGCGGACGCTAGCACAGATACGCAGTATTTT. This codes for CASGLADASTDTQYF.

The chain is built from TRBV6-1 and TRBJ1-4; 7 bases are a match to TRBD1. CDR1 is MNHNS, CDR2 SASEGT, per germline. J lost 5 bases, V lost 3 bases, and 9 bases had no gene match. The CDR3 totals 16 residues. The CDR3 reads CASSDLIGTENEKLFF. The CDR3 bases are TGTGCCAGCAGTGATCTTATCGGGACAGAGAATGAAAAACTGTTTTTT.

The chain employs TRBV18 and TRBJ1-4, with 8 bases that match TRBD1. Germline CDR1 reads KGHSH; CDR2 reads LQKENI. The CDR3 sequence is 14 residues long. The junction had 0 bases not matched to a gene; V was cut back by 1 base and J by 5 bases. CDR3 in DNA: TGTGCCAGCTCACCACGACAGGGGAATGAAAAACTGTTTTTT. It yields the protein CASSPRQGNEKLFF.

This chain links TRBV18 with TRBJ2-5, with D possibly being TRBD2 (6 bases). V gave up 4 bases and J gave up 0 bases, with 9 bases separating them. CDR1 and CDR2 from the germline V gene are KGHSH and LQKENI. This CDR3 has 14 amino acids. The CDR3 nucleotides read TGTGCCAGCTCACGCGGGGACTACCAAGAGACCCAGTACTTC. This sequence encodes CASSRGDYQETQYF.

This clone was found a few times. This chain connects TRBV4-3 to TRBJ2-3; 7 nucleotides line up with TRBD1. This CDR3 spans 14 amino acids. Trimming took 5 bases from V and 1 from J; bases not matched to a gene: 3. The germline CDR1 and CDR2 sequences are LGHNA and YSLEER. The CDR3 sequence: CASSKGQGTDTQYF. In nucleotides, the CDR3 is TGCGCCAGCAGCAAAGGACAGGGCACAGATACGCAGTATTTT.

This chain links TRBV28 with TRBJ2-5; 10 bases are shared with TRBD2. This CDR3 has 18 residues. In germline, CDR1 is MDHEN, CDR2 SYDVKM. V trimming: 6 bases; J trimming: 5 bases; junction bases outside the gene matches: 18. CDR3 in DNA: TGTGCCAGCAGCCCCCATTGGGCTAGCGGGGGACGGGGGGAGACCCAGTACTTC. This encodes CASSPHWASGGRGETQYF.

The CDR3 DNA reads as TGTGCCAGCAGCCGTGGGGACACTGAAGCTTTCTTT. It is translated as CASSRGDTEAFF. The chain carries TRBV6-5 and TRBJ1-1; D gene uncertain. The CDR3 sequence is 12 residues long. The V gene lost 6 bases and the J gene lost 3 bases, with 8 bases spanning the gap. Germline values: CDR1 MNHEY, CDR2 SVGAGI.

In its sample, this clone was seen many times. This chain links TRBV23-1 with TRBJ1-5; possible D gene TRBD1, 5 bases. TRBV23-1 is an ORF for which the function is uncertain. V shed 2 bases and J shed 1 base, with 12 bases lying between them. The CDR3 contains 16 residues. The chain's CDR3 is CASSQTDSPSNQPQHF. The CDR3 bases are TGCGCCAGCAGTCAAACCGACAGCCCGAGCAATCAGCCCCAGCATTTT.

This chain uses TRBV10-3 with TRBJ2-3; D not resolved. Germline CDR1 is ENHRY and CDR2 is SYGVKD. V was clipped by 2 bases and J by 4 bases, with 13 bases between them. The CDR3 totals 15 residues. CDR3 sequence: CAISEKQTFADTQYF. CDR3 coding DNA: TGTGCCATCAGTGAGAAACAGACGTTCGCAGATACGCAGTATTTT.

The genes are TRBV6-6 and TRBJ1-1; D is unresolved. Between the trimmed V and J ends, which lost 0 bases and 4 bases, there was a span of 9 bases. Germline lookup yields CDR1 MNHNY and CDR2 SVGAGI (reference sequence). The CDR3 loop spans 14 amino acids. The CDR3 protein is CASSYSGLGTEAFF. The CDR3 DNA is TGTGCCAGCAGTTACTCAGGGCTGGGCACTGAAGCTTTCTTT.

CDR3 bases: TGTGCCACGCGGGTGACCCGGGACAGCTACGAGCAGTACTTC. This gives the protein CATRVTRDSYEQYF. The rearrangement uses TRBV10-3 and TRBJ2-5, with 7 nucleotides matching TRBD1. The DNA end favors TRBJ2-7, so the J call may be wrong. Germline-derived CDR1 and CDR2 are ENHRY and SYGVKD. The CDR3 consists of 14 residues.

The chain joins TRBV28 to TRBJ1-3, with D maybe TRBD1 (6 bases). Trimming cost V 1 base and J 0 bases, with 25 bases left between them. Looked up from germline, CDR1 is MDHEN and CDR2 is SYDVKM. The CDR3 has 21 residues. The CDR3: CASSLSTMTKGQSRSGNTIYF. For the CDR3, the DNA is TGTGCCAGCAGTTTATCCACCATGACTAAAGGACAGTCCCGCTCTGGAAACACCATATATTTT.